This T cell receptor (beta chain) came from a study of human T cells and chemical hapten exposure. This clonotype has a count of ten or more. Stated time point: pre-sensitization, week 0. The treatment here: therapeutic diphenylcyclopropenone sensitization with weekly scalp DPC. Each CDR3 protein is one row after TCRdb ran MiXCR on the RACE reads. The sample yields 35,000 to 50,000 distinct CDR3 sequences, over 9.5% seen once. Trimming took 5 bases from V and 2 from J; bases not matched to a gene: 8. In germline, CDR1 is SEHNR, CDR2 FQNEAQ (reference sequence). This CDR3 region has 16 residues. The sequence derives from a man younger than 40 with alopecia areata. Some clones in this sample may be carry-over from other donors' samples. The J gene is TRBJ2-3, the V gene TRBV7-9; 9 bases align to TRBD2. The sequencing here drew on whole blood, taken in connection with sensitization to the hapten diphenylcyclopropenone (DPC). This CDR3 is CASSPTGTSSTDTQYF. In DNA form, the CDR3 reads TGTGCCAGCAGCCCCACCGGGACTAGCTCCACAGATACGCAGTATTTT. Full variable domain (remainder filled in from reference TRBV7-9 and TRBJ2-3): DTGVSQNPRHKITKRGQNVTFRCDPISEHNRLYWYRQTLGQGPEFLTYFQNEAQLEKSRLLSDRFSAERPKGSFSTLEIQRTEQGDSAMYLCASSPTGTSSTDTQYFGPGTRLTVL.